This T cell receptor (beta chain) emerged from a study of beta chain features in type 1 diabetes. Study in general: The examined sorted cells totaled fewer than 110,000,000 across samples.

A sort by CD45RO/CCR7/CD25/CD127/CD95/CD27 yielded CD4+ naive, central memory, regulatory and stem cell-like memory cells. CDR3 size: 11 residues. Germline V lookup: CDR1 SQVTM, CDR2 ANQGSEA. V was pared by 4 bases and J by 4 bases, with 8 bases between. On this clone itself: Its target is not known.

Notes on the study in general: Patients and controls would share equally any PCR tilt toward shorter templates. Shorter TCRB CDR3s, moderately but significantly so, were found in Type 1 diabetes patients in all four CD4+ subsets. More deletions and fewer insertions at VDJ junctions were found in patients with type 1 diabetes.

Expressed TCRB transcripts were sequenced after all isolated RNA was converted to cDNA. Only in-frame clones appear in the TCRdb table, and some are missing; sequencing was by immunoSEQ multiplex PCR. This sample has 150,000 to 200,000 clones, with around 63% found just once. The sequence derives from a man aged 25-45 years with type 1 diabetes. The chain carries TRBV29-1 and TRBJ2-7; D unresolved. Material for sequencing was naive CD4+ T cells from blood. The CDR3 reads CSVAANYEQYF. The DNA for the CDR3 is TGCAGCGTTGCGGCAAATTACGAGCAGTACTTC.